One sample yielded the 16 T cell receptor beta chains listed below, sequenced in a study of regulatory T cells in long-lasting Graves disease. Time point specified: newly diagnosed GD, antithyroid drugs for less than 3 months. RNA from PBMCs was the source of the TCR library. With iRepertoire HTBI primers and Arm-PCR of CDR3 regions, TCR beta libraries were built. TCRdb processed the multiplex PCR reads anew with MiXCR; each CDR3 protein has one entry. The repertoire consists of roughly 530,000 distinct CDR3 sequences, with more than 15% occurring once and the leading ten covering more than 20%. The sample was also reused in another study, on T cells in Graves' hyperthyroidism and ophthalmopathy.

Sequences were derived from peripheral blood mononuclear cells (PBMCs), sampled at new diagnosis, from a patient treated with antithyroid drugs. The receptors stem from a woman aged 35-60 years with Graves disease.

V is TRBV2 and J is TRBJ2-3; 8 nucleotides line up with TRBD1. CDR3 length equals 14 residues. Germline trimming cut 6 bases from V and 1 base from J; bases unmatched to any gene: 3. CDR1 SNHLY and CDR2 FYNNEI come from the germline V gene. In nucleotides, the CDR3 is TGTGCCAGCAGGGCGACAGGGGGCACAGATACGCAGTATTTT. This gives the protein CASRATGGTDTQYF.

This clonotype appeared a single time. This sequence may be a read error, since a much larger clone differs from it by one base. The conserved phenylalanine or tryptophan is not found at the CDR3 terminus, so this likely reflects a read error. V gene TRBV11-2 combines with J gene TRBJ2-7, with TRBD1 matching 9 bases. The CDR3 contains 15 residues. The V and J ends lost 6 bases and 4 bases, in that order; junction bases with no gene match: 10. CDR1 is SGHAT and CDR2 is FQNNGV in the germline V gene. The CDR3 DNA sequence: TGTGCCAGCAGACGGCCCGGGACAGGGATGTACGAGCAGTACCTC. It is translated as CASRRPGTGMYEQYL.

This clonotype was recorded many times. This chain uses TRBV7-2 with TRBJ2-1; no firm D call. The CDR3 runs to 14 residues. Trimming pared 1 base from V and 10 bases from J, leaving 14 bases between. Germline lookup yields CDR1 SGHTA and CDR2 FQGNSA. The CDR3 nucleotides read TGTGCCAGCAGCTTAGTCGACGACCCGCGGGAGCAGTTCTTC. Amino acids: CASSLVDDPREQFF.

This chain links TRBV4-1 with TRBJ1-5; D gene uncertain. The CDR3 is 15 amino acids. CDR1 is MGHRA and CDR2 is YSYEKL in the germline V gene. V dropped 0 bases and J dropped 9 bases, with 15 bases sitting between them. In nucleotides, the CDR3 is TGCGCCAGCAGCCAAGATGCCCCAGGCCTCGGGCCCCAGCATTTT. Residues: CASSQDAPGLGPQHF.

The V call is TRBV6-2 or TRBV6-3, the J call TRBJ2-5, with 15 bases that match TRBD2. With V trimmed by 5 bases and J by 5 bases, 12 bases remained unmatched. The CDR3 totals 18 residues. Germline loops: CDR1 MNHEY, CDR2 SVGEGT. CDR3 loop: CASSPGLAGGPISETQYF. The CDR3 DNA reads TGTGCCAGCAGTCCGGGACTAGCGGGGGGCCCAATTAGTGAGACCCAGTACTTC.

This clonotype was seen many times. The V gene is TRBV12-3 or TRBV12-4, the J gene TRBJ2-7; 9 nucleotides match TRBD1. Trimming cost V 6 bases and J 2 bases; bases outside gene matches: 8. The CDR3 has 15 amino acids. CDR3 DNA sequence: TGTGCCAGCAGCCGACAGGGGGGGTGGCCCTACGAGCAGTACTTC. Amino acids: CASSRQGGWPYEQYF.

The chain links TRBV7-2 to TRBJ2-3, with TRBD2 matching 9 bases. J gave up 4 bases and V 3 bases, and 5 bases lay outside the gene matches. This CDR3 contains 15 residues. Per germline, CDR1 SGHTA and CDR2 FQGNSA. The CDR3: CASSLPSGVSDTQYF. CDR3 sequence (DNA): TGTGCCAGCAGCTTGCCTAGCGGGGTTTCAGATACGCAGTATTTT.

This clonotype was seen many times. The rearrangement joins TRBV11-3 to TRBJ2-1; perhaps TRBD2 as D (6 bases). V dropped 2 bases and J dropped 7 bases, with 15 bases sitting between them. Germline values: CDR1 SGHNT, CDR2 YENEEA. The CDR3 covers 15 residues. This CDR3 is CASSLFSGPENEQFF. Written as DNA, the CDR3 is TGTGCCAGCAGCTTATTTAGCGGTCCCGAGAATGAGCAGTTCTTC.

The chain employs TRBV19 and TRBJ2-7, with 7 bases identical to TRBD1. The germline V gene encodes CDR1 LNHDA and CDR2 SQIVND (reference sequence). The length of the CDR3 is 15 residues. V lost 1 base and J lost 2; bases outside the gene matches: 5. The CDR3 DNA follows: TGTGCCAGTAGTATAGGACAGGGTCGAACCTACGAGCAGTACTTC. Encoded protein: CASSIGQGRTYEQYF.

The chain links TRBV28 to TRBJ2-7; 15 bases agree with TRBD2. V lost 3 bases to trimming and J lost 3 bases; unmatched junction nucleotides: 9. Per the germline V gene, CDR1 is MDHEN and CDR2 is SYDVKM. The CDR3 has 18 residues. The CDR3 coding sequence is TGTGCCAGCAGTTTTCGGATCGGACTAGCGGGGGGGAGCTACGAGCAGTACTTC. It translates to CASSFRIGLAGGSYEQYF.

The chain combines TRBV12-3 or TRBV12-4 with TRBJ2-1, with 14 bases identical to TRBD2. This CDR3 comprises 20 residues. The J segment lost 3 bases and the V segment lost 6 bases, leaving 16 bases of the junction unmatched. The DNA for the CDR3 is TGTGCCAGCAGCCAAGTCTCCGGGACTAGCGGGGGTAGAATCTACAATGAGCAGTTCTTC. This encodes CASSQVSGTSGGRIYNEQFF.

The genes are TRBV7-9 and TRBJ1-1, with D possibly matching TRBD1 (5 bases). The CDR3 extends over 16 amino acids. Germline V gene data show CDR1 as SEHNR and CDR2 as FQNEAQ (reference sequence). The V gene lost 5 bases and the J gene lost 3 bases, with 19 bases spanning the gap. CDR3 residues: CASSPGSGAPHTEAFF. CDR3 sequence (DNA): TGTGCCAGCAGCCCCGGGAGTGGGGCCCCACACACTGAAGCTTTCTTT.

This clonotype was counted only a few times. This chain uses TRBV7-8 with TRBJ1-5; D unresolved. Germline V gene lookup returns CDR1 SGHVS and CDR2 FQNEAQ. Deletions cut 3 bases from V and 8 bases from J, with 11 bases between. The CDR3 loop spans 13 amino acids. The CDR3 sequence is CASSFLTGKPQHF. CDR3 nucleotides: TGTGCCAGCAGCTTTTTAACGGGGAAGCCCCAGCATTTT.

This clonotype was observed many times. The chain employs TRBV2 and TRBJ1-2, with unresolved D. Trimming removed 10 bases from V and 3 bases from J, with 15 bases in between. Germline V gene sequence: CDR1 SNHLY, CDR2 FYNNEI. There are 13 residues in the CDR3. The CDR3 spells CAISRERDYGYTF. CDR3 DNA: TGTGCCATATCAAGGGAGAGGGACTATGGCTACACCTTC.

This clonotype was observed at least ten times. This chain connects TRBV3-1 to TRBJ2-7, with TRBD2 as a possible D gene (6 bases). Trimming stripped 1 base from V and 1 base from J, with 11 bases between. The length of the CDR3 is 15 residues. The germline V gene encodes CDR1 LGHDT and CDR2 YNNKEL (reference sequence). CDR3 sequence: CASSQVEGSSYEQYF. CDR3 nucleotide sequence: TGTGCCAGCAGCCAAGTGGAGGGTAGTTCCTACGAGCAGTACTTC.

Ten or more counts support this clonotype. The V and J genes are TRBV11-2 and TRBJ2-3; D is uncertain. Germline V gene sequence: CDR1 SGHAT, CDR2 FQNNGV. V lost 0 bases and J 6 bases, leaving 10 bases between the germline ends. The CDR3 loop spans 14 amino acids. In DNA, the CDR3 is TGTGCCAGCAGCTTAGATACGGTGGGGGATACGCAGTATTTT. Protein: CASSLDTVGDTQYF.